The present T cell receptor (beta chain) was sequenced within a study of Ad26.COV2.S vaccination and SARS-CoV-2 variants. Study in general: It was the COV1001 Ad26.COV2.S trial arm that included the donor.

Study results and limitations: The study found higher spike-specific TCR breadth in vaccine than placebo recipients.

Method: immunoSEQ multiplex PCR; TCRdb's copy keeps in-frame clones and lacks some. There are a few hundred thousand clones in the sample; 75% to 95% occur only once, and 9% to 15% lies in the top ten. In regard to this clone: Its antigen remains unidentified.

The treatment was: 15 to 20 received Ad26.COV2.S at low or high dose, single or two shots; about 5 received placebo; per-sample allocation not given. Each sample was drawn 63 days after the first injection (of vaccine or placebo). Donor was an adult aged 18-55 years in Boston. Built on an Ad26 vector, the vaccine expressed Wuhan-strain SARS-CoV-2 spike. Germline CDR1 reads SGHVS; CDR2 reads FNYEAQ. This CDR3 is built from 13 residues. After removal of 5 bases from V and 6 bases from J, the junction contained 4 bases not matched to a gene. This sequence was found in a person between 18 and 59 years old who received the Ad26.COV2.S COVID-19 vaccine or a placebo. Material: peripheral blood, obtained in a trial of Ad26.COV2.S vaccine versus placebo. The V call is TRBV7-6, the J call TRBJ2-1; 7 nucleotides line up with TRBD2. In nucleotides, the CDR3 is TGTGCCAGCAGCGGGAGGACTAGCAATGAGCAGTTCTTC. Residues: CASSGRTSNEQFF.